This T cell receptor (beta chain) was recovered during a study of neoadjuvant anti-PD-1 for oral cavity cancer. General study findings and limits: PBMC Gini-index clonality exceeded responders' in non-responders post-nivolumab. Each response group had just three patients in TCR analyses.

Remarks on this clone: Its specificity is unknown.

This CDR3 contains 12 residues. Germline CDR1 reads SGHAT; CDR2 reads FQNNGV. The V end was cut by 5 bases, the J end by 1 base, with 5 bases between. The protocol was immunoSEQ multiplex PCR, while the TCRdb copy is restricted to in-frame clones and leaves out a portion. The repertoire holds about 15,000 clones, with 55% to 75% as singletons. V usage is TRBV11-2 and J usage is TRBJ1-2; D remains unclear. The specimen comprised PBMCs, sampled before nivolumab (anti-PD-1) treatment. This clonotype was sampled from a person aged 40 to 85 with oral cavity squamous cell carcinoma. The CDR3 DNA reads as TGTGCCAGCAGCAGGAGTAACTATGGCTACACCTTC. It specifies CASSRSNYGYTF.